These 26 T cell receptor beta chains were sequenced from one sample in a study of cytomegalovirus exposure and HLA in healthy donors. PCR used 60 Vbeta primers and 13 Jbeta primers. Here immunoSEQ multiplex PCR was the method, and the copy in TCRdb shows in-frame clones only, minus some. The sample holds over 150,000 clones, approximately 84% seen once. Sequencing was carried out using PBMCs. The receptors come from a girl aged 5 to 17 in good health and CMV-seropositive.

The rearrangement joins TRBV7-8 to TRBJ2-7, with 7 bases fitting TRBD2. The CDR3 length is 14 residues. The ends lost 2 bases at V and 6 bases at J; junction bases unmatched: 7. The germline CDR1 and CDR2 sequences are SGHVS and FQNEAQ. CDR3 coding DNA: TGTGCCAGCAGCTTAATCCGGGGGGAAGGCGAGCAGTACTTC. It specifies CASSLIRGEGEQYF.

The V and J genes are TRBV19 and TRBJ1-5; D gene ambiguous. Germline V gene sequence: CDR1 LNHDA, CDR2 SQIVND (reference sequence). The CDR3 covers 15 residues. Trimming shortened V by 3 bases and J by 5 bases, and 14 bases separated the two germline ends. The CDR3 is CASSIQKGAHQPQHF. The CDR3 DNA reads TGTGCCAGTAGTATCCAGAAAGGAGCCCATCAGCCCCAGCATTTT.

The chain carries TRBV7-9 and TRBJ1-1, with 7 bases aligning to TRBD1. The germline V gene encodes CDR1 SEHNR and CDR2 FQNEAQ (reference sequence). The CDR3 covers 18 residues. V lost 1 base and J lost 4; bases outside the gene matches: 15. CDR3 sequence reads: CASSLVYGDRVLGTEAFF. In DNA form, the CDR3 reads TGTGCCAGCAGCTTAGTTTATGGAGACAGGGTGTTAGGCACTGAAGCTTTCTTT.

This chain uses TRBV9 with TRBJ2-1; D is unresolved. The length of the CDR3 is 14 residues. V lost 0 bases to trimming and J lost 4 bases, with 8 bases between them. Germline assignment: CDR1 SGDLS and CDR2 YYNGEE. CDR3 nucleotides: TGTGCCAGCAGCGTAGCCGACTCTTACAATGAGCAGTTCTTC. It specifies CASSVADSYNEQFF.

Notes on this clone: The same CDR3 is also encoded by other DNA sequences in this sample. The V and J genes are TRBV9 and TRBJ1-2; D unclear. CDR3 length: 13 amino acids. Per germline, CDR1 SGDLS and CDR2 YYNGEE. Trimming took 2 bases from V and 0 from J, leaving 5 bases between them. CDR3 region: CASSVDSNYGYTF. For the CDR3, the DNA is TGTGCCAGCAGCGTGGACTCTAACTATGGCTACACCTTC. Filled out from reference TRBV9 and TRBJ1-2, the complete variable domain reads DSGVTQTPKHLITATGQRVTLRCSPRSGDLSVYWYQQSLDQGLQFLIQYYNGEERAKGNILERFSAQQFPDLHSELNLSSLELGDSALYFCASSVDSNYGYTFGSGTRLTVV.

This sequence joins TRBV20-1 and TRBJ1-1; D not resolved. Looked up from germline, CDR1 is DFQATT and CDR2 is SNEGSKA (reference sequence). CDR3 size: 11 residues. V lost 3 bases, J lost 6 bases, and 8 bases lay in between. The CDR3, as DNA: TGCAGTGCTAGTTTGAGCGCTGAAGCTTTCTTT. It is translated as CSASLSAEAFF.

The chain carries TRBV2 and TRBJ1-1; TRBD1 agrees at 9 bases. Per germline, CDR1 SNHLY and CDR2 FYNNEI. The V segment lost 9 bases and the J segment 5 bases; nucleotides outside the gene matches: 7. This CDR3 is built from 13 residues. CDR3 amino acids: CARGDRVGTEAFF. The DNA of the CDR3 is TGTGCCAGGGGGGACAGGGTCGGGACTGAAGCTTTCTTT.

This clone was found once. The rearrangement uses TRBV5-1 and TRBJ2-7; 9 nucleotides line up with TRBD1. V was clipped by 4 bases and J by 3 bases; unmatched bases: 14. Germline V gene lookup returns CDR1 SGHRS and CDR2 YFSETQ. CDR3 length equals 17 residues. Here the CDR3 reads CASSAGGLRDRDYEQYF. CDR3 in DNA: TGCGCCAGCAGCGCGGGCGGGTTGAGGGACAGGGACTACGAGCAGTACTTC.

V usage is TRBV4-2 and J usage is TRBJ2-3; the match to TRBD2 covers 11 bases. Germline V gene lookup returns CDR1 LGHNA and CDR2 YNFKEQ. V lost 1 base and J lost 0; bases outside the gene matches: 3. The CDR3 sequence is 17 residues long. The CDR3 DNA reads TGTGCCAGCAGCCAAGGACTAGCGGGGTCTAGCACAGATACGCAGTATTTT. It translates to CASSQGLAGSSTDTQYF.

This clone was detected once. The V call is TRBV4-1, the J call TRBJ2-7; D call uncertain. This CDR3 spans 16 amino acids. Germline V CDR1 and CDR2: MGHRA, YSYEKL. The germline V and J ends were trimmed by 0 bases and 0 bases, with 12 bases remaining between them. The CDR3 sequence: CASSQDPRRYSYEQYF. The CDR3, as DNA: TGCGCCAGCAGCCAAGATCCCAGGCGTTACTCCTACGAGCAGTACTTC.

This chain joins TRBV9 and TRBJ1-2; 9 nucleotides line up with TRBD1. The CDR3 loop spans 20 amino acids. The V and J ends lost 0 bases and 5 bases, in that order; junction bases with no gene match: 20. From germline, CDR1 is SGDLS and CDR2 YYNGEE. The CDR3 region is CASSVAKTGTGNPAQYGYTF. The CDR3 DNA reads TGTGCCAGCAGCGTAGCCAAGACCGGGACAGGGAATCCCGCCCAGTATGGCTACACCTTC.

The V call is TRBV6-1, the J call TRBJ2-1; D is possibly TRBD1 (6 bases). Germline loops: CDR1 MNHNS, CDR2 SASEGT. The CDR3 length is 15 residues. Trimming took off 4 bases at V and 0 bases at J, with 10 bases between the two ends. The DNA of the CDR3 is TGTGCCAGCAGTGGGAGGACAGTCTCCTACAATGAGCAGTTCTTC. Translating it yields CASSGRTVSYNEQFF.

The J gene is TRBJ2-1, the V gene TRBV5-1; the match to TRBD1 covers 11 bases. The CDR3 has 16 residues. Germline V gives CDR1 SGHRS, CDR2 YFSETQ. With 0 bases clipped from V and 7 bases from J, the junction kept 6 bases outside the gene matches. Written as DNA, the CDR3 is TGCGCCAGCAGCTTGGTGGCCGGACAGGGGGCAAATGAGCAGTTCTTC. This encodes CASSLVAGQGANEQFF. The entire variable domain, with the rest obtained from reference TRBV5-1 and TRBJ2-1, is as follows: KAGVTQTPRYLIKTRGQQVTLSCSPISGHRSVSWYQQTPGQGLQFLFEYFSETQRNKGNFPGRFSGRQFSNSRSEMNVSTLELGDSALYLCASSLVAGQGANEQFFGPGTRLTVL.

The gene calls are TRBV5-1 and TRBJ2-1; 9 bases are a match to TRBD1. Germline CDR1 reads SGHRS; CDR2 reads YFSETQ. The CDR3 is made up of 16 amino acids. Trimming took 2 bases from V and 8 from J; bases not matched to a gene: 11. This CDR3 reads CASSFTGTGFADEQFF. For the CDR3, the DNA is TGCGCCAGCAGCTTTACCGGGACAGGGTTTGCAGATGAGCAGTTCTTC.

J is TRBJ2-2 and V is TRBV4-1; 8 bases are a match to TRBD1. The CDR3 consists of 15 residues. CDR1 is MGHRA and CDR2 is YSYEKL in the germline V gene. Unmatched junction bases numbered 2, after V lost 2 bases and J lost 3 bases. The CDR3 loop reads CASSQPTGDTGELFF. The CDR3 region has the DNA TGCGCCAGCAGCCAACCGACAGGGGACACCGGGGAGCTGTTTTTT.

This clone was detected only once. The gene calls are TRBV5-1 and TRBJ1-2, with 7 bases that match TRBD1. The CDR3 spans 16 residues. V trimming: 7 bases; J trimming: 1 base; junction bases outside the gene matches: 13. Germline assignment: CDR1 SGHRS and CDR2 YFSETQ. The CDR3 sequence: CASGPTGVRSNYGYTF. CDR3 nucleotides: TGCGCCAGCGGACCTACAGGGGTCAGGAGTAACTATGGCTACACCTTC.

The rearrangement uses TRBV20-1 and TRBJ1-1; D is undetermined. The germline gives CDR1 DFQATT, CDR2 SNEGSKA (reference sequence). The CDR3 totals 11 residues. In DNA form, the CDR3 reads TGCAGCGCCGCACCGGAGAGTATTGCTTTCTTT. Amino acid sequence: CSAAPESIAFF.

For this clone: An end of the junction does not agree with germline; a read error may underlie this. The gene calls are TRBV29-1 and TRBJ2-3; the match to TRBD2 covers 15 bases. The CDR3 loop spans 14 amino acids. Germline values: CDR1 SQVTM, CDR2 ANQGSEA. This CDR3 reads CSAVPGLAGGRFNW. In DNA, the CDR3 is TGCAGCGCTGTCCCGGGACTAGCGGGGGGCCGTTTCAATTGG.

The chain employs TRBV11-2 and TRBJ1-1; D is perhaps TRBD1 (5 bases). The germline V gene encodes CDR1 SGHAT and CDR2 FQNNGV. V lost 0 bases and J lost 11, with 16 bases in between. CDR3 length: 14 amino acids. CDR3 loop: CASSLDLGASGAFF. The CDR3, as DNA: TGTGCCAGCAGCTTAGATCTTGGGGCCAGTGGGGCTTTCTTT.

The CDR3 reads CASSQDPPGTDTQYF. The CDR3 DNA reads TGTGCCAGCAGCCAAGATCCCCCGGGCACAGATACGCAGTATTTT. The chain links TRBV14 to TRBJ2-3; no definite D call. The CDR3 consists of 15 residues. The V and J ends lost 0 bases and 1 base respectively, with 8 bases between them. CDR1 SGHDN and CDR2 FVKESK come from the germline V gene. Supplemented by reference TRBV14 and TRBJ2-3, the full variable domain reads EAGVTQFPSHSVIEKGQTVTLRCDPISGHDNLYWYRRVMGKEIKFLLHFVKESKQDESGMPNNRFLAERTGGTYSTLKVQPAELEDSGVYFCASSQDPPGTDTQYFGPGTRLTVL.

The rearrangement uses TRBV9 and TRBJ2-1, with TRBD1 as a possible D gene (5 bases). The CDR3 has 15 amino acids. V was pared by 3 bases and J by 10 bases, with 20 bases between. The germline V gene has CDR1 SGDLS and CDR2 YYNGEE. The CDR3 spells CASSARTVGQGEQFF. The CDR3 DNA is TGTGCCAGCAGCGCGAGGACGGTGGGGCAAGGGGAGCAGTTCTTC.

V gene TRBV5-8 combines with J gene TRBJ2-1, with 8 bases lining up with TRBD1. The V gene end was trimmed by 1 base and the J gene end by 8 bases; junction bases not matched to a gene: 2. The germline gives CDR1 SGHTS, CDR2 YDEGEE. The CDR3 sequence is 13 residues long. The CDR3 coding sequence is TGTGCCAGCAGCTTGCGGACAGGGCATGAGCAGTTCTTC. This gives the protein CASSLRTGHEQFF.

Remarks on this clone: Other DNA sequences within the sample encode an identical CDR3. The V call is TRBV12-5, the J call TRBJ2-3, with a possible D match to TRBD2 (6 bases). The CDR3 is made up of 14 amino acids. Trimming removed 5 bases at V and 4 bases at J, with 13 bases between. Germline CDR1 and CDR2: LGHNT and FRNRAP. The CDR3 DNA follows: TGTGCTAGTGGTCTAGCGTTGTTTCCAGATACGCAGTATTTT. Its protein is CASGLALFPDTQYF.

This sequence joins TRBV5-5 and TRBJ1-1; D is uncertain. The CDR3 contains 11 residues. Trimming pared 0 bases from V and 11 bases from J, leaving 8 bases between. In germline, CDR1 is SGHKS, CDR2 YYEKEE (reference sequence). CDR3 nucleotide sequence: TGTGCCAGCAGCTTGGGGGCAAGGGCTTTCTTT. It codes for CASSLGARAFF.

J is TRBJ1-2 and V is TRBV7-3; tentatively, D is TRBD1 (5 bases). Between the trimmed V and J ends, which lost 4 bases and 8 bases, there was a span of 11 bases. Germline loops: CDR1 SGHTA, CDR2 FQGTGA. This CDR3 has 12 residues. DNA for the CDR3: TGTGCCAGCAGCTCCGGGGGATACGGCTACACCTTC. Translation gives CASSSGGYGYTF.

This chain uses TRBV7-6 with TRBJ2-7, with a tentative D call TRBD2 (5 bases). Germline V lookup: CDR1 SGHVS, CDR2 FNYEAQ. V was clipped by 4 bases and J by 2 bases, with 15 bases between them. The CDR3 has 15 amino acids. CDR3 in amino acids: CASSCARVHPYEQYF. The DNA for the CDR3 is TGTGCCAGCAGCTGTGCGCGGGTCCATCCCTACGAGCAGTACTTC.